This T cell receptor (beta chain) was sequenced for a study of cytomegalovirus exposure and HLA in healthy donors. CDR1 and CDR2 (germline): SGHTA, FQGNSA. The V and J ends lost 5 bases and 7 bases respectively, with 25 bases between them. The length of the CDR3 is 17 residues. In the PCR, 60 Vbeta and 13 Jbeta primers were used. TCRdb's table, derived via immunoSEQ multiplex PCR, lists solely in-frame clones and lacks some. This table has some 130,000 clones, 82% appearing once. Regarding donors, all were healthy bone marrow donors. Input material: PBMCs. The clonotype comes from a boy younger than 18 in good health and CMV-seronegative. The gene calls are TRBV7-2 and TRBJ2-3; possible D gene TRBD1, 6 bases. CDR3 coding DNA: TGTGCCAGCAGCCCTACTCGGTTCGGGACAACACAAAATACGCAGTATTTT. It is translated as CASSPTRFGTTQNTQYF.